The table lists the clone carrying this T cell receptor (beta chain) with a count of one. What it recognizes is unknown. Per germline, CDR1 MDHEN and CDR2 SYDVKM. V shed 5 bases, J shed 1 base, and the junction held 12 bases outside the gene matches. The CDR3 consists of 18 residues. The treatment was: roughly 18 received Ad26.COV2.S at low or high dose, single or two shots; roughly 5 received placebo; per-sample allocation not given. Vaccine and placebo recipients were sampled on day 63 after the first injection. This adult donor, from Boston, was 18-55 years old. SARS-CoV-2 spike from the Wuhan strain was encoded by the vaccine, an Ad26 vector. The data are from a study of Ad26.COV2.S vaccination and SARS-CoV-2 variants. General observations from the study: From the TCR breadth and depth analyses, total T cell responses may have been underestimated.

Produced via immunoSEQ multiplex PCR; TCRdb's table is partial and in-frame only. The sample lists approximately 420,000 clones, approximately 90% seen once, with around 3.6% in the top ten. The sample was peripheral blood, taken in a trial of Ad26.COV2.S vaccine versus placebo. The V and J genes are TRBV28 and TRBJ1-2; 11 bases match TRBD1. The clonotype originates from a person between 18 and 65 years old who received the Ad26.COV2.S COVID-19 vaccine or a placebo. CDR3 sequence: CASSDLQDRGLHNYGYTF. The DNA of the CDR3 is TGTGCCAGCAGTGACCTCCAGGACAGGGGGCTCCATAACTATGGCTACACCTTC.